This TCR beta chain was identified during a study of T cell responses to AZD1222 COVID-19 vaccine. The study's findings and limits: Donor demographics were predominantly white British with a female majority; clonal diversity may be underestimated. Distributed over spike, vaccine-associated CD4 TCRs predominated at 160-218 and 743-854.

Of note for this clone: What it recognizes is unknown.

The table came from immunoSEQ multiplex PCR; TCRdb's copy has only in-frame clones and leaves some out. The table shows about 110,000 clones, with around 90% occurring only once. This sequence originates from an adult in good health. Material: peripheral blood, obtained on day 0 of AZD1222 vaccination.

The CDR3 DNA reads as TGTGCCAGCAGCCCGGAGATCACAGATACGCAGTATTTT. This translates into CASSPEITDTQYF. The chain combines TRBV7-9 with TRBJ2-3; D is ambiguous. This CDR3 contains 13 residues. Germline V lookup: CDR1 SEHNR, CDR2 FQNEAQ (reference sequence). V lost 5 bases and J 2 bases, leaving 8 bases between the germline ends.